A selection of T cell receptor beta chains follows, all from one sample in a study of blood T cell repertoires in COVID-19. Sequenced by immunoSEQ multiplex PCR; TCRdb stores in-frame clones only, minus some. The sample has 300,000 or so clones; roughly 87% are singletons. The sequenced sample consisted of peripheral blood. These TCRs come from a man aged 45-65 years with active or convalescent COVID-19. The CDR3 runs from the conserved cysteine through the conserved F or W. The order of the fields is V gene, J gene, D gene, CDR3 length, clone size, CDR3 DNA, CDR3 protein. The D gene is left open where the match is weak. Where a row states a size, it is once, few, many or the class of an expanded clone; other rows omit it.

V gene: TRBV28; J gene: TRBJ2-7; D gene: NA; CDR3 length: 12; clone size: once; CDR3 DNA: TGTGCCAGCAGTCCCCAGGCTTACGAGCAGTACTTC; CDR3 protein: CASSPQAYEQYF
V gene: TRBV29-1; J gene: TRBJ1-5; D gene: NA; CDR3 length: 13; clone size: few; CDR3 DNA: TGCAGCGTCTCGGGGGGGTGGAATCAGCCCCAGCATTTT; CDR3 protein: CSVSGGWNQPQHF
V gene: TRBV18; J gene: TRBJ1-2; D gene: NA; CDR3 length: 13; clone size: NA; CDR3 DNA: TGTGCCAGCTCACCAGGTTCCAGGGATGGCTACACCTTC; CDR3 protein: CASSPGSRDGYTF
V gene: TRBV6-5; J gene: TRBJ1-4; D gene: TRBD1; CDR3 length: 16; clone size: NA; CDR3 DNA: TGTGCCAGCAGTTTTTCTAGGGGGACAGCTAATGAAAAACTGTTTTTT; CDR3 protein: CASSFSRGTANEKLFF
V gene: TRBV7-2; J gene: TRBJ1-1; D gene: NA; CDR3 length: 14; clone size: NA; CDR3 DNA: TGTGCCAGCAGCTTAACCGGCCCCGGGACTGAAGCTTTCTTT; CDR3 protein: CASSLTGPGTEAFF
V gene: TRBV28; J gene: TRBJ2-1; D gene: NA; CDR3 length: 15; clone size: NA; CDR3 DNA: TGTGCCAGCAGTTTATGGGGCCTCAGGGAAAATGAGCAGTTCTTC; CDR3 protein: CASSLWGLRENEQFF
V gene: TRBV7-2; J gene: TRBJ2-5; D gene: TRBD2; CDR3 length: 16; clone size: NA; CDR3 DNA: TGTGCCAGCAGCTTGTCGGGGGGGCGGGGGGCGGAGACCCAGTACTTC; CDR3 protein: CASSLSGGRGAETQYF
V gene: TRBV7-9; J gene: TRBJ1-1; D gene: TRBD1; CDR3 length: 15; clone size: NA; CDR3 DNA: TGTGCCAGCAGCTTAGACAGGGGCGGGAACACTGAAGCTTTCTTT; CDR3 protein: CASSLDRGGNTEAFF
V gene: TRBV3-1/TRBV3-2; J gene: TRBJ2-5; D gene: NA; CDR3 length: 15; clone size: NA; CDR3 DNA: TGTGCCAGCAGCCAAGGACAGGTAGATGGAGAGACCCAGTACTTC; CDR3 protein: CASSQGQVDGETQYF
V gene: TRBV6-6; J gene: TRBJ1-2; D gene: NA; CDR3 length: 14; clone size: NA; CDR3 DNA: TGTGCCAGCAGTTATCAGGGGCTTGGGTATGGCTACACCTTC; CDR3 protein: CASSYQGLGYGYTF
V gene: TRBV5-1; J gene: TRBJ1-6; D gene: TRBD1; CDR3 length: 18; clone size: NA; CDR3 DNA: TGCGCCAGCAGGGCCGGGACAGGGCTACGCTCCTATAATTCACCCCTCCACTTT; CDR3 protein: CASRAGTGLRSYNSPLHF
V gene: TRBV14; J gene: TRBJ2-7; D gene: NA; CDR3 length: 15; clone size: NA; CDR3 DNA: TGTGCCAGCAGCCCCGGGAGCTACAGGTATTACGAGCAGTACTTC; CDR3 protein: CASSPGSYRYYEQYF
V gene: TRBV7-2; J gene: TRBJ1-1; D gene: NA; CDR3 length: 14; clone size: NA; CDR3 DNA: TGTGCCAGCAGCCCTACCCGAGGAACCACTGAAGCTTTCTTT; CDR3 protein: CASSPTRGTTEAFF
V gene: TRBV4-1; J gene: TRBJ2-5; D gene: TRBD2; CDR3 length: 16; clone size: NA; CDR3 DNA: TGCGCCAGCAGCCCTCAGGAGGCTAGCGGGCAAGAGACCCAGTACTTC; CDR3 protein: CASSPQEASGQETQYF
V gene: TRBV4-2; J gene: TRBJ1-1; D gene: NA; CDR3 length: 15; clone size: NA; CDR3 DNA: TGTGCCAGCAGCCAAGATATAAAAGGGGGCACTGAAGCTTTCTTT; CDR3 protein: CASSQDIKGGTEAFF
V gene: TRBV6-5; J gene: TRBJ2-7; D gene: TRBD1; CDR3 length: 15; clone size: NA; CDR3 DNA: TGTGCCAGCAGTCGGGACAGGTCAAGGGGGGAAGAGCAGTACTTC; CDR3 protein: CASSRDRSRGEEQYF
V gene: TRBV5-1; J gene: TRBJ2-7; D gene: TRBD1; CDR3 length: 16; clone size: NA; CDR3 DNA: TGCGCCAGCAGCCGCACGCAGGGGGTAAGGGGATACGAGCAGTACTTC; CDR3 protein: CASSRTQGVRGYEQYF
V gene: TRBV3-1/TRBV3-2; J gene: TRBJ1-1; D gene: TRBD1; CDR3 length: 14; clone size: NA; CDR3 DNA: TGTGCCAGCAGTAAGGACAGGGGGCGAACTGAAGCTTTCTTT; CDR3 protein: CASSKDRGRTEAFF
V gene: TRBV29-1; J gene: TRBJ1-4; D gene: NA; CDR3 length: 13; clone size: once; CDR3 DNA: TGCAGCGTTGGGGCAGCAACTAATGAAAAACTGTTTTTT; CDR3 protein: CSVGAATNEKLFF
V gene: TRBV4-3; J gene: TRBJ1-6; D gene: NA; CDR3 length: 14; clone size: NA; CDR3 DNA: TGCGCCAGCAGCCCCCGGAGGGGGGGTTCACCCCTCCACTTT; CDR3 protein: CASSPRRGGSPLHF
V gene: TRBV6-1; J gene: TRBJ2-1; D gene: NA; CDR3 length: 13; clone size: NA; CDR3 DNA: TGTGCCAGCAGTGAACCTAGCGAGACTGAGCAGTTCTTC; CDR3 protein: CASSEPSETEQFF
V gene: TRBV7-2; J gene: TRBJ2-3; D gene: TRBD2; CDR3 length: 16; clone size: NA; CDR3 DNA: TGTGCCAGCAGCTTAGCCCCTAGCGGGGGGGCAGATACGCAGTATTTT; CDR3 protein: CASSLAPSGGADTQYF
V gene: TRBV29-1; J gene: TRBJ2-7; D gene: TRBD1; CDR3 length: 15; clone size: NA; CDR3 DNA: TGCAGCGTTGGGCCCCGGCAGGGGGCGATCTACGAGCAGTACTTC; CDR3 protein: CSVGPRQGAIYEQYF
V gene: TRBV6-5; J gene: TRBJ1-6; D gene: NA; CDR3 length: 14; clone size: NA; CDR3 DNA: TGTGCCAGCAGTATACAGGGTTCTAATTCACCCCTCCACTTT; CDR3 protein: CASSIQGSNSPLHF
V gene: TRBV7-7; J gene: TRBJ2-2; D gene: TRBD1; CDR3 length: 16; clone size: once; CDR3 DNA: TGTGCCAGCAGCTGGACAGGGGGCAGGGACACCGGGGAGCTGTTTTTT; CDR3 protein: CASSWTGGRDTGELFF
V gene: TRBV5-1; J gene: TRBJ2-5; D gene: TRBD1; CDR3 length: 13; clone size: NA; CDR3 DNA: TGCGCCAGCAGCTTGACAGGGGGAGAGACCCAGTACTTC; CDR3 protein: CASSLTGGETQYF
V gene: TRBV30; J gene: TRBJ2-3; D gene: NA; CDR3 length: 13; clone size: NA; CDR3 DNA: TGTGCCTGCCGGGACATTCCCACAGATACGCAGTATTTT; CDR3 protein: CACRDIPTDTQYF
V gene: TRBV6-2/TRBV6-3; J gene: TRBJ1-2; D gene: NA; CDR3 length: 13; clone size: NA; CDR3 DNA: TGTGCCAGCAGTTACTTACAGCTATATGGCTACACCTTC; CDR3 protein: CASSYLQLYGYTF
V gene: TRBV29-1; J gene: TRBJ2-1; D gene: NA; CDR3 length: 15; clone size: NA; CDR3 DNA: TGCAGCGTTCGACACTCTAGGGAGTCCTACAATGAGCAGTTCTTC; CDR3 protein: CSVRHSRESYNEQFF
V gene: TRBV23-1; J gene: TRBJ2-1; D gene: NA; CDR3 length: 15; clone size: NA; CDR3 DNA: TGCGCCAGCAGTCAAGGGGGCCAGGGCAACAATGAGCAGTTCTTC; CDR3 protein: CASSQGGQGNNEQFF
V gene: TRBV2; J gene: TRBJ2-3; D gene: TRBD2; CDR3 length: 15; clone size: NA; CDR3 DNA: TGTGCCAGCAGGCCGACTAGCGGAGGCACAGATACGCAGTATTTT; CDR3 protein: CASRPTSGGTDTQYF
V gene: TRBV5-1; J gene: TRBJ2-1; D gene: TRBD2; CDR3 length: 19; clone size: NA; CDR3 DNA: TGCGCCAGCAGCCTCCGCCACCGACCTAGCGGGACCCTTCGCAATGAGCAGTTCTTC; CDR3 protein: CASSLRHRPSGTLRNEQFF
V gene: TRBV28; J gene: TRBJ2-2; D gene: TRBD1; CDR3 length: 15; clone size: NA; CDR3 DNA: TGTGCCAGCATCGATCCGACAGGGGGCACCGGGGAGCTGTTTTTT; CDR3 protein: CASIDPTGGTGELFF
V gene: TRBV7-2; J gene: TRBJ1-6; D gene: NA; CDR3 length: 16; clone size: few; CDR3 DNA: TGTGCCAGCAGCTTCCCTAATCGAGGGCTACGGTCACCCCTCCACTTT; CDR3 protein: CASSFPNRGLRSPLHF
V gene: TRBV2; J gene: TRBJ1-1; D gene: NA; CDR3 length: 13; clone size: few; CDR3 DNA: TGTGCCAGCAGTGATTATAAGGGAGCTGAAGCTTTCTTT; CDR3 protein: CASSDYKGAEAFF
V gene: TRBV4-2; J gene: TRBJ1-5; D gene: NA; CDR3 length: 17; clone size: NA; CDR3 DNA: TGTGCCAGCAGCCAAGAACCGGGGAGGTTCATCAATCAGCCCCAGCATTTT; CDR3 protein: CASSQEPGRFINQPQHF
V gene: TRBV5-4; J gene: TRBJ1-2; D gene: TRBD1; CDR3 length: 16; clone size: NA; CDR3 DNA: TGTGCCAGCAGCTTCCCGACAGGGCAGCAGCTCTATGGCTACACCTTC; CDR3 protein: CASSFPTGQQLYGYTF
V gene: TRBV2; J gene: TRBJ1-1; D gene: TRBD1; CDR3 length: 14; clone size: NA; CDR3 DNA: TGTGCCAGCTACAACCGACAGGGGTACACTGAAGCTTTCTTT; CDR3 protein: CASYNRQGYTEAFF
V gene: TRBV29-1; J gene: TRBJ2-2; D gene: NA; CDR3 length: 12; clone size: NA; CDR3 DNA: TGCAGCGTTCGACAGAACACCGGGGAGCTGTTTTTT; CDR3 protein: CSVRQNTGELFF
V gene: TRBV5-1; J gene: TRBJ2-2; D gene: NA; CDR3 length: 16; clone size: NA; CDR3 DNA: TGCGCCAGCAGCTTGCTTACAGGGTTAAACACCGGGGAGCTGTTTTTT; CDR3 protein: CASSLLTGLNTGELFF
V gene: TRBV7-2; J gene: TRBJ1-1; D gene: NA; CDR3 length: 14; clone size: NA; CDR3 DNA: TGTGCCAGCAGCTTATATACAAGGAACACTGAAGCTTTCTTT; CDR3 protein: CASSLYTRNTEAFF
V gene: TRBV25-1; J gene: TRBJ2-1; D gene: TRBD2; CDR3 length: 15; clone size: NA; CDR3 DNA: TGTGCCAGCAGTGAAGCAGCGGGAAGCTACAATGAGCAGTTCTTC; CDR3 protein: CASSEAAGSYNEQFF
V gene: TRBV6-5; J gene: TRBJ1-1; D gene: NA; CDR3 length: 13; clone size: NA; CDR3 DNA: TGTGCCAGCCGCTCAGGGGATAGGGCTGAAGCTTTCTTT; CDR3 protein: CASRSGDRAEAFF
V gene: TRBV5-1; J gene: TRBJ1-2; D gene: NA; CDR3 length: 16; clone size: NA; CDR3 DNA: TGCGCCAGCAGCCCGACTGGGGCAGGGGAAATCCGAGGCTACACCTTC; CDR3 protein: CASSPTGAGEIRGYTF
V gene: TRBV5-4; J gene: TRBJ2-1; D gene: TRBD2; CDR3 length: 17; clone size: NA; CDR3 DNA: TGTGCCAGCAGCTTGAAACGGGAGGCTGGCTCCTACAATGAGCAGTTCTTC; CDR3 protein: CASSLKREAGSYNEQFF
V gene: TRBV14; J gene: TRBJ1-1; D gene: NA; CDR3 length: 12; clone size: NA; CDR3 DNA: TGTGCCAGCAGAAACAGAGCCACTGAAGCTTTCTTT; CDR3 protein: CASRNRATEAFF
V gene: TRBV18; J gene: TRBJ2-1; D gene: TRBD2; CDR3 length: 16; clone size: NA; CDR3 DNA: TGTGCCAGCTCACCCGGAGGCGGGGGGACCGACAATGAGCAGTTCTTC; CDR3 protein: CASSPGGGGTDNEQFF
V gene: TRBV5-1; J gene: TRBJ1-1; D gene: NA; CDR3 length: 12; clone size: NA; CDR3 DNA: TGCGCCAGCAGCGAGACTAACACTGAAGCTTTCTTT; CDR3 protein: CASSETNTEAFF
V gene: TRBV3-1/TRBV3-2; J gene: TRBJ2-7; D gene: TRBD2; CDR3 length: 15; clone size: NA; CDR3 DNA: TGTGCCAGCAGCCAAGGGACTAGCGGTTTCTACGAGCAGTACTTC; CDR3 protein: CASSQGTSGFYEQYF
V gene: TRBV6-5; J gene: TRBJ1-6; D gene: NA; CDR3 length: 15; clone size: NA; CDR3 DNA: TGTGCCAGCAGTTCGAGCAGGGGTGACATTTCACCCCTCCACTTT; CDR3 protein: CASSSSRGDISPLHF
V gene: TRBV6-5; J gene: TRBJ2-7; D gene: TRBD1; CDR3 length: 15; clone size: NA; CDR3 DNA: TGTGCCAGCAGTTACTCGGGACAGGGGCTTGGCGAGCAGTACTTC; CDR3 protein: CASSYSGQGLGEQYF